These T cell receptor beta chains were read from a single sample in a study of chemoradiotherapy in HPV16-positive cancers. Libraries were prepared by immunoSEQ multiplex PCR; TCRdb keeps only in-frame clonotypes and omits some of them. The sample shows some 10,000 clones, less than 85% of them seen only once. The sample here was taken from a patient who underwent chemoradiotherapy. Receptors were obtained from a human donor with HPV-associated anogenital cancer. The CDR3 runs from the conserved cysteine through the conserved F or W. Fields, in order: J gene, V gene, CDR3 protein.

j_call: TRBJ2-3; v_call: TRBV27; cdr3_aa: CASTDGGLALLSGTDTQYF
j_call: TRBJ2-7; v_call: TRBV6-1; cdr3_aa: CASSEADSSYEQYF
j_call: TRBJ2-3; v_call: TRBV5-1; cdr3_aa: CASSTGGTRDTQYF
j_call: TRBJ2-7; v_call: TRBV2; cdr3_aa: CASSELFEQYF
j_call: TRBJ2-1; v_call: TRBV18; cdr3_aa: CASSSGQEPSYNEQFF
j_call: TRBJ2-7; v_call: TRBV4-3; cdr3_aa: CASSPEVSLAGRYEQYF
j_call: TRBJ2-7; v_call: TRBV4-1; cdr3_aa: CASSQGVVGLATNEQYF
j_call: TRBJ2-2; v_call: TRBV2; cdr3_aa: CASSVEKAGELFF
j_call: TRBJ2-3; v_call: TRBV5-1; cdr3_aa: CASSSQTPRDTQYF
j_call: TRBJ2-3; v_call: TRBV11-2; cdr3_aa: CASRTAYTDTQYF
j_call: TRBJ2-1; v_call: TRBV4-3; cdr3_aa: CASSRSGRAVNEQFF
j_call: TRBJ2-5; v_call: TRBV30; cdr3_aa: CAWSIRFQETQYF
j_call: TRBJ2-7; v_call: TRBV19; cdr3_aa: CATSPLGTSGSSWSYEQYF
j_call: TRBJ2-2; v_call: TRBV11-2; cdr3_aa: CASRTSPGTGELFF
j_call: TRBJ1-6; v_call: TRBV5-1; cdr3_aa: CASKRESSYNSPLHF
j_call: TRBJ2-2; v_call: TRBV2; cdr3_aa: CASSVEGTRTGELFF
j_call: TRBJ1-2; v_call: TRBV7-2; cdr3_aa: CASSPGLSNYGYTF
j_call: TRBJ2-2; v_call: TRBV19; cdr3_aa: CASSILSADTGELFF
j_call: TRBJ2-3; v_call: TRBV2; cdr3_aa: CASSQTTPRHTDTQYF
j_call: TRBJ2-3; v_call: TRBV5-1; cdr3_aa: CASSLATVGDTQYF
j_call: TRBJ2-3; v_call: TRBV6-5; cdr3_aa: CASRPTRTTDTQYF
j_call: TRBJ1-2; v_call: TRBV29-1; cdr3_aa: CSVGDSLYGYTF
j_call: TRBJ2-3; v_call: TRBV28; cdr3_aa: CASRAHTDATQYF
j_call: TRBJ2-7; v_call: TRBV2; cdr3_aa: CASSRGEQYF
j_call: TRBJ1-1; v_call: TRBV28; cdr3_aa: CASSLMGRVTEAFF
j_call: TRBJ2-7; v_call: TRBV27; cdr3_aa: CASSLYGTGAYEQYF
j_call: TRBJ2-7; v_call: TRBV9; cdr3_aa: CASSVDQGASYEQYF
j_call: TRBJ2-3; v_call: TRBV5-6; cdr3_aa: CASSTDGAAEADTQYF
j_call: TRBJ2-3; v_call: TRBV28; cdr3_aa: CASSSGTGETDTQYF
j_call: TRBJ1-2; v_call: TRBV7-2; cdr3_aa: CASSLRGRPYGYTF
j_call: TRBJ2-1; v_call: TRBV4-1; cdr3_aa: CASSQPRAASEQFF
j_call: TRBJ2-3; v_call: TRBV5-4; cdr3_aa: CASSFSTLGTDTQYF
j_call: TRBJ2-1; v_call: TRBV15; cdr3_aa: CATSSARGRNEQFF
j_call: TRBJ2-1; v_call: TRBV11-2; cdr3_aa: CASSLVAGVDEQFF
j_call: TRBJ2-5; v_call: TRBV4-1; cdr3_aa: CASSQGAYPFQETQYF
j_call: TRBJ2-2; v_call: TRBV4-3; cdr3_aa: CASSPSPGRGTGELFF
j_call: TRBJ2-3; v_call: TRBV6-5; cdr3_aa: CASSYLPDLRTDTQYF
j_call: TRBJ1-2; v_call: TRBV11-2; cdr3_aa: CASSSRTGWDYGYTF
j_call: TRBJ2-2; v_call: TRBV9; cdr3_aa: CASSPRPGRGTGELFF
j_call: TRBJ1-1; v_call: TRBV5-6; cdr3_aa: CASSLARAENTEAFF
j_call: TRBJ2-7; v_call: TRBV15; cdr3_aa: CATSRDVQGQEQYF
j_call: TRBJ2-1; v_call: TRBV6-5; cdr3_aa: CAAGEEYSYNEQFF
j_call: TRBJ2-5; v_call: TRBV9; cdr3_aa: CASSVGGQGLKETQYF
j_call: TRBJ1-2; v_call: TRBV6-6; cdr3_aa: CASSYTRRTGDGYTF
j_call: TRBJ2-1; v_call: TRBV28; cdr3_aa: CASSPGTVDEQFF
j_call: TRBJ1-1; v_call: TRBV7-9; cdr3_aa: CASSQQLGHMNTEAFF
j_call: TRBJ1-6; v_call: TRBV19; cdr3_aa: CASTLRDSYNSPLHF
j_call: TRBJ1-5; v_call: TRBV6-6; cdr3_aa: CASRKGTGAWPQHF
j_call: TRBJ2-1; v_call: TRBV4-3; cdr3_aa: CASSQDLTGAGYNEQFF